This TCR beta chain was identified in a study of T-cell memory formation after mild COVID-19. The V segment lost 2 bases and the J segment 6 bases; nucleotides outside the gene matches: 4. Germline V CDR1 and CDR2: SGHDT, YYEEEE. CDR3 size: 15 residues. TCRdb reprocessed the 5' RACE reads via MiXCR and lists one record per CDR3 protein. The top ten hold about 1.4% of the sample, which has under 35,000 distinct CDR3 sequences, about 16% seen once. This clonotype was counted at least ten times. This chain joins TRBV5-6 and TRBJ2-1; 11 nucleotides align to TRBD1. Sequencing input: PBMCs or a T cell subset sorted from them (not recorded which). The origin of this receptor is an adult who had mild COVID-19 (a few samples of this study predate the infection). Cell type and time point are not known. The CDR3 loop reads CASSFRTGGFNEQFF. The CDR3 nucleotides read TGTGCCAGCAGCTTCCGGACAGGGGGCTTCAATGAGCAGTTCTTC. The variable domain in full, with the rest retrieved from reference TRBV5-6 and TRBJ2-1, is DAGVTQSPTHLIKTRGQQVTLRCSPKSGHDTVSWYQQALGQGPQFIFQYYEEEERQRGNFPDRFSGHQFPNYSSELNVNALLLGDSALYLCASSFRTGGFNEQFFGPGTRLTVL.